The 10 T cell receptor beta chains given below trace back to one sample, sequenced in a study of OX40 agonist ivuxolimab in advanced cancers. Using immunoSEQ multiplex PCR, the repertoire was profiled, and TCRdb retains in-frame clones only, with some absent. The sample has about 48,000 clones, roughly 84% seen once. The specimen was CD4+ or CD8+ T cells sorted from blood, collected in a trial of the OX40 agonist ivuxolimab. The receptors were sampled from an adult with an advanced solid tumor such as melanoma, head and neck, liver or kidney cancer.

DNA for the CDR3: TGTGCCAGCACCCAAGGGGGGCCTCTATCTAATTCACCCCTCCACTTT. Amino acids: CASTQGGPLSNSPLHF. The chain carries TRBV28 and TRBJ1-6; a weak D match, TRBD1 (6 bases). Germline V lookup: CDR1 MDHEN, CDR2 SYDVKM. The germline V and J ends were trimmed by 7 bases and 6 bases, with 19 bases remaining between them. There are 16 residues in the CDR3.

V gene TRBV9 combines with J gene TRBJ1-1, with a weak D call TRBD1 (5 bases). This CDR3 region has 14 residues. V lost 6 bases and J lost 3, with 15 bases in between. CDR1 is SGDLS, CDR2 YYNGEE, per germline. DNA for the CDR3: TGTGCCAGCAACTTTATCAGGGTCTACACTGAAGCTTTCTTT. Its protein product is CASNFIRVYTEAFF.

The chain employs TRBV7-2 and TRBJ1-4, with D hard to call. Germline lookup yields CDR1 SGHTA and CDR2 FQGNSA. Trimming removed 1 base at V and 12 bases at J, with 12 bases between. This CDR3 has 13 amino acids. The CDR3 region has the DNA TGTGCCAGCAGCTTAGACACAGCGGTGGAACTGTTTTTT. It encodes CASSLDTAVELFF.

The rearrangement uses TRBV4-3 and TRBJ2-6; D gene unclear. The CDR3 has 18 residues. The V and J ends lost 1 base and 0 bases respectively, with 13 bases between them. Germline assignment: CDR1 LGHNA and CDR2 YSLEER. The CDR3 spells CASSQVQWPFSGANVLTF. CDR3 sequence (DNA): TGCGCCAGCAGCCAAGTACAGTGGCCTTTCTCTGGGGCCAACGTCCTGACTTTC.

This clone was recorded a few times. The rearrangement uses TRBV2 and TRBJ1-1; no firm D call. The ends were cut back, 6 bases at V and 7 bases at J, with 9 bases in the middle. Germline lookup yields CDR1 SNHLY and CDR2 FYNNEI. This CDR3 is built from 11 residues. The CDR3 sequence: CASRSEIEAFF. CDR3 nucleotide sequence: TGTGCCAGCAGATCGGAGATTGAAGCTTTCTTT.

This clone was observed a handful of times. This rearrangement joins TRBV28 to TRBJ2-7, with 8 bases that match TRBD1. After removal of 9 bases from V and 0 bases from J, the junction contained 7 bases not matched to a gene. Germline assignment: CDR1 MDHEN and CDR2 SYDVKM. CDR3 size: 14 residues. For the CDR3, the DNA is TGTGCCAGTGAGACCAGGGGGCTCTCCTACGAGCAGTACTTC. Encoded protein: CASETRGLSYEQYF. The variable domain in full, completed from reference TRBV28 and TRBJ2-7, reads DVKVTQSSRYLVKRTGEKVFLECVQDMDHENMFWYRQDPGLGLRLIYFSYDVKMKEKGDIPEGYSVSREKKERFSLILESASTNQTSMYLCASETRGLSYEQYFGPGTRLTVT.

The rearrangement joins TRBV7-2 to TRBJ2-7; D may be TRBD1 (6 bases). V was shortened by 6 bases and J by 3 bases, with 6 bases between the two germline ends. Germline-derived CDR1 and CDR2 are SGHTA and FQGNSA. The CDR3 contains 11 residues. In nucleotides, the CDR3 is TGTGCCAGCAGACAGGGCTACGAGCAGTACTTC. Protein sequence: CASRQGYEQYF.

CDR3 loop: CASREDGDTQYF. The DNA for the CDR3 is TGTGCCAGCAGGGAAGACGGAGATACGCAGTATTTT. The chain recombines TRBV7-9 with TRBJ2-3, with D unresolved. Deletions cut 6 bases from V and 5 bases from J, with 9 bases between. The CDR3 runs 12 residues. Germline V gene data show CDR1 as SEHNR and CDR2 as FQNEAQ (reference sequence). The full variable domain, completed using reference TRBV7-9 and TRBJ2-3, is DTGVSQNPRHKITKRGQNVTFRCDPISEHNRLYWYRQTLGQGPEFLTYFQNEAQLEKSRLLSDRFSAERPKGSFSTLEIQRTEQGDSAMYLCASREDGDTQYFGPGTRLTVL.

The rearrangement uses TRBV30 and TRBJ2-7; D may be TRBD1 or TRBD2 (5 bases each). The length of the CDR3 is 12 residues. CDR1 is GTSNPN, CDR2 SVGIG, per germline (reference sequence). Trimming removed 2 bases from V and 6 bases from J, with 11 bases in between. The CDR3 bases are TGTGCCTGGAGTCTGCTGGGGGTCGAGCAGTACTTC. Amino acids: CAWSLLGVEQYF.

The V gene is TRBV2, the J gene TRBJ2-3; 13 nucleotides align to TRBD2. V lost 2 bases and J lost 3; bases outside the gene matches: 17. CDR3 length: 21 amino acids. Germline V gives CDR1 SNHLY, CDR2 FYNNEI. The CDR3 spells CASSEPRTGLAGSSGTDTQYF. In DNA, the CDR3 is TGTGCCAGCAGTGAACCCCGGACGGGACTAGCGGGGTCAAGTGGGACAGATACGCAGTATTTT.